A selection of T cell receptor beta chains follows, all from one sample in a study of blood T cell repertoires in COVID-19. The table came from immunoSEQ multiplex PCR; TCRdb's copy has only in-frame clones and leaves some out. The profile shows approximately 62,000 clones, around 90% of them singletons. The sample was peripheral blood. These receptors were obtained from a human donor with active COVID-19. The donor label of this sample is uncertain. CDR3s include the opening cysteine and the closing phenylalanine or tryptophan. Fields, in order: CDR3 length, clone size, D gene, V gene, J gene, CDR3 DNA, CDR3 protein. A D gene is named only where the DNA matches it firmly. Clone size is shown for a subset of rows, as once, few, many or a class of expanded clone.

length: 16; size: NA; D: TRBD2; V: TRBV10-3; J: TRBJ2-3; DNA: TGTGCCATCAGTGAGTCTGGGACTACTAGCACAGATACGCAGTATTTT; CDR3: CAISESGTTSTDTQYF
length: 15; size: NA; D: NA; V: TRBV4-1; J: TRBJ1-1; DNA: TGCGCCAGCAGCCAAGAGTTAGTCCCGAACACTGAAGCTTTCTTT; CDR3: CASSQELVPNTEAFF
length: 17; size: NA; D: NA; V: TRBV7-8; J: TRBJ2-3; DNA: TGTGCCAGCACCCCCTGGGCCCGGCGGGGAAGCACAGATACGCAGTATTTT; CDR3: CASTPWARRGSTDTQYF
length: 16; size: NA; D: TRBD2; V: TRBV5-1; J: TRBJ2-1; DNA: TGCGCCAGCAGGGGGACTAGCGGGGGTCCCTACAATGAGCAGTTCTTC; CDR3: CASRGTSGGPYNEQFF
length: 12; size: NA; D: TRBD1; V: TRBV5-4; J: TRBJ2-7; DNA: TGTGCCAGCAGAGGGACAGACTACGAGCAGTACTTC; CDR3: CASRGTDYEQYF
length: 13; size: NA; D: NA; V: TRBV6-6; J: TRBJ1-5; DNA: TGTGCCAGCGGGATAAAGGAGGATCAGCCCCAGCATTTT; CDR3: CASGIKEDQPQHF
length: 13; size: NA; D: NA; V: TRBV5-6; J: TRBJ2-7; DNA: TGTGCCAGCAGCGTAGGCGGCTCCTACGAGCAGTACTTC; CDR3: CASSVGGSYEQYF
length: 13; size: once; D: NA; V: TRBV27; J: TRBJ1-5; DNA: TGTGCCAGCAGTTTATCCCCAGGTCAGCCCCAGCATTTT; CDR3: CASSLSPGQPQHF
length: 18; size: once; D: NA; V: TRBV14; J: TRBJ2-2; DNA: TGTGCCAGCAGCCAAGATCCCTATTCAGCGATTAACACCGGGGAGCTGTTTTTT; CDR3: CASSQDPYSAINTGELFF
length: 13; size: NA; D: NA; V: TRBV19; J: TRBJ2-3; DNA: TGTGCCAGTAGTCCAGGGTATGCAGATACGCAGTATTTT; CDR3: CASSPGYADTQYF
length: 15; size: NA; D: TRBD2; V: TRBV18; J: TRBJ2-7; DNA: TGTGCCAGCTCACCTGAAGCGGGGGATGGGAACGAGCAGTACTTC; CDR3: CASSPEAGDGNEQYF
length: 13; size: once; D: NA; V: TRBV7-2; J: TRBJ2-5; DNA: TGTGCCAGCAGCTTAGGGACTGGAGAGACCCAGTACTTC; CDR3: CASSLGTGETQYF
length: 16; size: NA; D: NA; V: TRBV9; J: TRBJ2-1; DNA: TGTGCCAGCACCTTGAGGGGGGGGCCTACCTACAATGAGCAGTTCTTC; CDR3: CASTLRGGPTYNEQFF
length: 16; size: NA; D: NA; V: TRBV19; J: TRBJ1-5; DNA: TGTGCCAGTAGTATAGATGGGGGGGGTAGCAATCAGCCCCAGCATTTT; CDR3: CASSIDGGGSNQPQHF
length: 18; size: NA; D: NA; V: TRBV15; J: TRBJ2-3; DNA: TGTGCCACCAGCAGAGGGTGGGGCCACAGTCCTAGCACAGATACGCAGTATTTT; CDR3: CATSRGWGHSPSTDTQYF
length: 16; size: NA; D: TRBD1; V: TRBV9; J: TRBJ2-1; DNA: TGTGCCAGCAGCGCAGGGATTACGACAGGGGATAATGAGCAGTTCTTC; CDR3: CASSAGITTGDNEQFF
length: 16; size: NA; D: TRBD1; V: TRBV6-6; J: TRBJ1-5; DNA: TGTGCCAGCAGCGACCGAGGGACAGGGCTAAATCAGCCCCAGCATTTT; CDR3: CASSDRGTGLNQPQHF
length: 15; size: NA; D: NA; V: TRBV27; J: TRBJ2-5; DNA: TGTGCCAGCAAGGATTGGCAGGTCACGGGGGAGACCCAGTACTTC; CDR3: CASKDWQVTGETQYF
length: 15; size: NA; D: TRBD1; V: TRBV7-9; J: TRBJ2-3; DNA: TGTGCCAGCAGCGCCCGACAGGGTGGAACAGATACGCAGTATTTT; CDR3: CASSARQGGTDTQYF
length: 13; size: NA; D: TRBD1; V: TRBV11-2; J: TRBJ2-2; DNA: TGTGCCAGCAGCTACACAGGGGCCGGGGAGCTGTTTTTT; CDR3: CASSYTGAGELFF
length: 15; size: NA; D: TRBD2; V: TRBV11-2; J: TRBJ2-5; DNA: TGTGCCAGCAGCGCCACTAGCGGGGGGACAGAGACCCAGTACTTC; CDR3: CASSATSGGTETQYF
length: 15; size: NA; D: NA; V: TRBV5-8; J: TRBJ2-3; DNA: TGTGCCAGCAGCCCACGGGGGGCCCGCACAGATACGCAGTATTTT; CDR3: CASSPRGARTDTQYF
length: 14; size: few; D: NA; V: TRBV11-2; J: TRBJ2-7; DNA: TGTGCCAGCAGCTTAGCGGGGGACGGCTACGAGCAGTACTTC; CDR3: CASSLAGDGYEQYF
length: 17; size: NA; D: TRBD2; V: TRBV9; J: TRBJ2-3; DNA: TGTGCCAGCAGCGTCGCACTAGCGGGAGGAGGTGGAGATACGCAGTATTTT; CDR3: CASSVALAGGGGDTQYF
length: 12; size: NA; D: TRBD1; V: TRBV7-8; J: TRBJ1-1; DNA: TGTGCCAGCAGCCACTCCGGGACAGACAGATTCTTT; CDR3: CASSHSGTDRFF
length: 16; size: NA; D: NA; V: TRBV24-1; J: TRBJ2-1; DNA: TGTGCCACCAGTGATTTCACCCGTAGCTCCTACAATGAGCAGTTCTTC; CDR3: CATSDFTRSSYNEQFF
length: 15; size: NA; D: NA; V: TRBV19; J: TRBJ1-1; DNA: TGTGCCAGTAGTATCCCCCCATTGCAGGGGACTGAAGCTTTCTTT; CDR3: CASSIPPLQGTEAFF
length: 14; size: NA; D: NA; V: TRBV6-5; J: TRBJ2-2; DNA: TGTGCCAGCAGTTACGCGGGGCAGGCCGGGGAGCTGTTTTTT; CDR3: CASSYAGQAGELFF
length: 18; size: NA; D: TRBD1; V: TRBV19; J: TRBJ2-1; DNA: TGTGCCAGTAGTATAGCGAACCTACAGGGGGTATCTTACAATGAGCAGTTCTTC; CDR3: CASSIANLQGVSYNEQFF
length: 14; size: NA; D: TRBD2; V: TRBV27; J: TRBJ2-7; DNA: TGTGCCGGAGAGAGCGGGAGGGCCCACGTCGAGCAGTACTTC; CDR3: CAGESGRAHVEQYF
length: 15; size: once; D: TRBD1; V: TRBV5-1; J: TRBJ1-4; DNA: TGCGCCAGCAGCGGAACAGGGGGCAGGGATGAAAAACTGTTTTTT; CDR3: CASSGTGGRDEKLFF
length: 16; size: few; D: NA; V: TRBV4-2; J: TRBJ1-5; DNA: TGTGCCAGCAGCCAAGAAGAGGGTGGTGGCAATCAGCCCCAGCATTTT; CDR3: CASSQEEGGGNQPQHF